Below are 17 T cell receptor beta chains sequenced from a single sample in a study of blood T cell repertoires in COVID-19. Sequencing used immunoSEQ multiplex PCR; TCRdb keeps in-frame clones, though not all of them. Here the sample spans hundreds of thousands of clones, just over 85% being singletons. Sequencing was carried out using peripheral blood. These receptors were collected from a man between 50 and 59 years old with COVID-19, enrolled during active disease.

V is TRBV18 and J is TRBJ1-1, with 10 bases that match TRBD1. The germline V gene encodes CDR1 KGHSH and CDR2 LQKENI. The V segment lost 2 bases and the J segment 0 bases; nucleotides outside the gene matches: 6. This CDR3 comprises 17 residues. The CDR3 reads CASSPRRTGGVNTEAFF. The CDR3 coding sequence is TGTGCCAGCTCACCAAGGCGGACAGGGGGTGTGAACACTGAAGCTTTCTTT.

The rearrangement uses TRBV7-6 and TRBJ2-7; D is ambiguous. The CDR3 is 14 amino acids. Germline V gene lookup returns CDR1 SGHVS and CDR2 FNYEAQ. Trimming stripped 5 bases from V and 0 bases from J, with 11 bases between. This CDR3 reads CASSNSESSYEQYF. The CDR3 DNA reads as TGTGCCAGCAGCAACAGTGAGAGCTCCTACGAGCAGTACTTC.

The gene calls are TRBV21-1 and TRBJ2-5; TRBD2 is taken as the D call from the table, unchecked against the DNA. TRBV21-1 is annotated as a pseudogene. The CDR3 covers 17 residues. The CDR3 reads CASSKGKIAGVEETQYF. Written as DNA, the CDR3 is TGTGCCAGCAGCAAAGGGAAAATAGCGGGAGTGGAGGAGACCCAGTACTTC.

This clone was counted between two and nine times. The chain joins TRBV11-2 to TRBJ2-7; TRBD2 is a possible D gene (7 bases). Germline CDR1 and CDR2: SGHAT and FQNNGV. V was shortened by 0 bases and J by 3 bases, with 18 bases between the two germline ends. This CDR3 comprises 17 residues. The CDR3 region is CASSLEMGGGLYYEQYF. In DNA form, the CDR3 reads TGTGCCAGCAGCTTAGAAATGGGAGGGGGTCTTTACTACGAGCAGTACTTC.

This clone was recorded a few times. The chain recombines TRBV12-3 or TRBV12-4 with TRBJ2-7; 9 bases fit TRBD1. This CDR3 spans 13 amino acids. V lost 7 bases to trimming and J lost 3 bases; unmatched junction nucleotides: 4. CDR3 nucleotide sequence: TGTGCCAGCAAGGGACAGGGAGGCTACGAGCAGTACTTC. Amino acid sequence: CASKGQGGYEQYF.

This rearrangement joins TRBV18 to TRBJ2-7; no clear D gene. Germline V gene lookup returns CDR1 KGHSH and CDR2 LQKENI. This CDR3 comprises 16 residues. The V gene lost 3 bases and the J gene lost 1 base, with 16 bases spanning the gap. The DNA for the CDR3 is TGTGCCAGCTCACCTCCCTCAACAACAGCATCCTACGAGCAGTACTTC. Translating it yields CASSPPSTTASYEQYF.

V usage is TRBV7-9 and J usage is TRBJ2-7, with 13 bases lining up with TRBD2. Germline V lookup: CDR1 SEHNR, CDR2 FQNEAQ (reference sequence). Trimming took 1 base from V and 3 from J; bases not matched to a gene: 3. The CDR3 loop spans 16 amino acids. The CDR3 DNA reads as TGTGCCAGCAGCTTAGGGACTAGCGGGAGTGTCTACGAGCAGTACTTC. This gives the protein CASSLGTSGSVYEQYF.

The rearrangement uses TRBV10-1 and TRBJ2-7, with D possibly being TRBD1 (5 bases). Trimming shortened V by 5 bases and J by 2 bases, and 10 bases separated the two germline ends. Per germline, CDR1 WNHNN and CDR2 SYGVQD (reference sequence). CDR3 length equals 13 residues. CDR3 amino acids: CASSPGHPYEQYF. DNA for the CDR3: TGCGCCAGCAGTCCCGGACATCCCTACGAGCAGTACTTC.

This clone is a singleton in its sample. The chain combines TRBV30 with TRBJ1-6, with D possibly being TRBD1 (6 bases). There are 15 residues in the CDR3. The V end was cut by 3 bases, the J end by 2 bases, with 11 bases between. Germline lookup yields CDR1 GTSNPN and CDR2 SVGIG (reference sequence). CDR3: CAWSAGEAYNSPLHF. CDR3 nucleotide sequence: TGTGCCTGGAGCGCAGGGGAAGCCTATAATTCACCCCTCCACTTT.

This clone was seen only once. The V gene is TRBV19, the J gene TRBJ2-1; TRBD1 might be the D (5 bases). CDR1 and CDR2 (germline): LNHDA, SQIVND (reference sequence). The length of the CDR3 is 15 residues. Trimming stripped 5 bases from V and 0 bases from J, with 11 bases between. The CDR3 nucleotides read TGTGCCAGTAGTGAAGGAAGGGGCTCCTACAATGAGCAGTTCTTC. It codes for CASSEGRGSYNEQFF.

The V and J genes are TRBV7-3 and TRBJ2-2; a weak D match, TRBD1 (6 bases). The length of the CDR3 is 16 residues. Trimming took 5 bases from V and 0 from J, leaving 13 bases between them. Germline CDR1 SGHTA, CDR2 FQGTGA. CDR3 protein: CASSQTGPANTGELFF. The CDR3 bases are TGTGCCAGCAGCCAGACAGGACCTGCGAACACCGGGGAGCTGTTTTTT.

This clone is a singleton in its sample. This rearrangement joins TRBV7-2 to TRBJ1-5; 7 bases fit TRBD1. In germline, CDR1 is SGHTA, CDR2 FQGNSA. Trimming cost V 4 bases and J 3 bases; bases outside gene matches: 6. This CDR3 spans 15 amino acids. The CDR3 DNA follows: TGTGCCAGCAGCTCGGGGACAGTCTCCAATCAGCCCCAGCATTTT. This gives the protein CASSSGTVSNQPQHF.

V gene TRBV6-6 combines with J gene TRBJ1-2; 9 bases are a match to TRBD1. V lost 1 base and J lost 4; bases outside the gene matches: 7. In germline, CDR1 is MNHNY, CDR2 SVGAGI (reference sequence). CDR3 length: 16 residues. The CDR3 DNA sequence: TGTGCCAGCAGTTACTTGGGGGACAGGGACTCCTATGGCTACACCTTC. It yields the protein CASSYLGDRDSYGYTF.

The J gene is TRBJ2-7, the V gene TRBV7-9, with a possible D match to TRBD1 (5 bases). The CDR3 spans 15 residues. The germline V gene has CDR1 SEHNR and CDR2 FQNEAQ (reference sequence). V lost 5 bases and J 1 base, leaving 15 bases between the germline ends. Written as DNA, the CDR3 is TGTGCCAGCAGCCTACAAGGTGACAGTTCCTACGAGCAGTACTTC. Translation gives CASSLQGDSSYEQYF.

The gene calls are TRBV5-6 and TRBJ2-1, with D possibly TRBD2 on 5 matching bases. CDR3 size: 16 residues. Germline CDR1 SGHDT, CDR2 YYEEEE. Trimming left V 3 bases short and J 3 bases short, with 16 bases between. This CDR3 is CASSWKGSMRYNEQFF. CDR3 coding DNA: TGTGCCAGCAGCTGGAAAGGGAGTATGCGCTACAATGAGCAGTTCTTC.

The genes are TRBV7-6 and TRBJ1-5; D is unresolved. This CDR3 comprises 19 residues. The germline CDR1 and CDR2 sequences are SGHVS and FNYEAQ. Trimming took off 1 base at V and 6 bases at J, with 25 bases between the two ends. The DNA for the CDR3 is TGTGCCAGCAGCTTAGGTCCCACCTCCCCCCGAGGGAAGTTTCAGCCCCAGCATTTT. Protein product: CASSLGPTSPRGKFQPQHF.

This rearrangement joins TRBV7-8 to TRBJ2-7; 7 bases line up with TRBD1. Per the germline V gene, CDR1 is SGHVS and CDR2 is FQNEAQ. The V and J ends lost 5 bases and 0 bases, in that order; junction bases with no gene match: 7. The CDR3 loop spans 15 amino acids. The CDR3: CASSMRQGSSYEQYF. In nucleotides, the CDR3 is TGTGCCAGCAGCATGCGACAGGGCAGCTCCTACGAGCAGTACTTC.